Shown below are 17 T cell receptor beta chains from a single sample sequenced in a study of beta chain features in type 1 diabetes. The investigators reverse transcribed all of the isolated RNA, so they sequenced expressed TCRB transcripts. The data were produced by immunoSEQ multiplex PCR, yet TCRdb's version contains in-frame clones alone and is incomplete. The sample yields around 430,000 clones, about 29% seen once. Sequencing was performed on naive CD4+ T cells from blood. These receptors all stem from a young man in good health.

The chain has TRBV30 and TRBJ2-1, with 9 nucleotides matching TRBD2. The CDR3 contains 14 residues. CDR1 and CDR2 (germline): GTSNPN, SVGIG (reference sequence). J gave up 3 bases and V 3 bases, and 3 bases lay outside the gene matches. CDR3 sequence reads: CAWRSGRLYNEQFF. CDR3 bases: TGTGCCTGGAGGAGCGGGAGGCTCTACAATGAGCAGTTCTTC.

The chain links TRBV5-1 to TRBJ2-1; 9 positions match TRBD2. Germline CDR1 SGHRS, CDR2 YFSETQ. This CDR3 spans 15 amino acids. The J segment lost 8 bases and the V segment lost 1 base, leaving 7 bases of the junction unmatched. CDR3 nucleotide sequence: TGCGCCAGCAGCTTGAGTAGCGGGAGTCCCGATGAGCAGTTCTTC. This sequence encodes CASSLSSGSPDEQFF.

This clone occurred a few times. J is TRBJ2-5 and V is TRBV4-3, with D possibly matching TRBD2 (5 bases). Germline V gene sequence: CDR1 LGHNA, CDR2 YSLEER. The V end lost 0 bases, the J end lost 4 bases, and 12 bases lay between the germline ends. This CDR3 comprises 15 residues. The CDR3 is CASSQDADEGETQYF. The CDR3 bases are TGCGCCAGCAGCCAAGATGCGGACGAGGGAGAGACCCAGTACTTC.

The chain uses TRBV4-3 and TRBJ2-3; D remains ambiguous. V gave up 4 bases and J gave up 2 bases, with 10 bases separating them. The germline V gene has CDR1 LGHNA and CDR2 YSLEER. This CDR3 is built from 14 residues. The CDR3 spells CASSRRVFTDTQYF. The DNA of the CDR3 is TGCGCCAGCAGCCGAAGGGTTTTCACAGATACGCAGTATTTT.

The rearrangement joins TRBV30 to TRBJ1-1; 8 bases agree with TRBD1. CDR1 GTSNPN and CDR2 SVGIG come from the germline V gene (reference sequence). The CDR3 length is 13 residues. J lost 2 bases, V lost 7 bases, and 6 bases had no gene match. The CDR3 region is CAFAQGVNTEAFF. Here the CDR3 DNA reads TGTGCCTTTGCACAGGGGGTTAACACTGAAGCTTTCTTT.

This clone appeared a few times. In DNA form, the CDR3 reads TGTGCCAGCAGCAGGGAGGGCTCTGGGGCCAACGTCCTGACTTTC. Encoded protein: CASSREGSGANVLTF. The rearrangement uses TRBV7-9 and TRBJ2-6, with 7 positions matching TRBD2. CDR3 size: 15 residues. V lost 5 bases to trimming and J lost 0 bases; unmatched junction nucleotides: 1. The germline gives CDR1 SEHNR, CDR2 FQNEAQ (reference sequence).

The CDR3 reads CASSEFISSSYNEQFF. The CDR3, as DNA: TGTGCCAGCAGTGAATTTATCAGCAGCTCCTACAATGAGCAGTTCTTC. The chain employs TRBV6-1 and TRBJ2-1, with D unclear. V lost 2 bases and J 0 bases, leaving 11 bases between the germline ends. The CDR3 spans 16 residues. Germline values: CDR1 MNHNS, CDR2 SASEGT.

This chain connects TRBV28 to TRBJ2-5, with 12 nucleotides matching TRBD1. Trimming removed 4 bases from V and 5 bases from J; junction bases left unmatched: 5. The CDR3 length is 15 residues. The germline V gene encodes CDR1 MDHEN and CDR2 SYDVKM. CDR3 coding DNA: TGTGCCAGCAGTTCCGGGACAGGGGGCTTTGAGACCCAGTACTTC. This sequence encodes CASSSGTGGFETQYF.

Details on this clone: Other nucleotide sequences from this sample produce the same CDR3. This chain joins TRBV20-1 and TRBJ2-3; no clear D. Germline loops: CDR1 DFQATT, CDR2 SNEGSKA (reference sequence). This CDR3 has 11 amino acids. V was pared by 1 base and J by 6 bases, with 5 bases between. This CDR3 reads CSARGLDTQYF. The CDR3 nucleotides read TGCAGTGCTAGAGGACTGGATACGCAGTATTTT.

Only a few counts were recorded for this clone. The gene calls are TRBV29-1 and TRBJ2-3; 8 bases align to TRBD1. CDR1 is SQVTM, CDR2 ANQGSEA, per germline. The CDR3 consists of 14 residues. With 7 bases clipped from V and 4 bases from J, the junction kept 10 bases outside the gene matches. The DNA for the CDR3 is TGCAGCGCTAGCCGACAGGGGAGTTCAGATACGCAGTATTTT. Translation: CSASRQGSSDTQYF.

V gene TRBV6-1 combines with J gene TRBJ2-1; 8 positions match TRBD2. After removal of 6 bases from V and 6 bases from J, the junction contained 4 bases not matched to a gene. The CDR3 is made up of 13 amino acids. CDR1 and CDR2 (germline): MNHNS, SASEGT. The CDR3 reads CASRGSGINEQFF. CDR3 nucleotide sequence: TGTGCCAGCAGGGGTAGCGGGATCAATGAGCAGTTCTTC.

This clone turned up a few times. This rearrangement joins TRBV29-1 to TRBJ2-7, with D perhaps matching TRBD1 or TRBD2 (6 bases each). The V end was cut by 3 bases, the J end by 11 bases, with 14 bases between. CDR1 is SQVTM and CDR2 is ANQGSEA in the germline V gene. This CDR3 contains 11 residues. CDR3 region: CSVDLGGKEYF. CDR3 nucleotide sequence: TGCAGCGTTGATCTGGGGGGCAAAGAGTACTTC.

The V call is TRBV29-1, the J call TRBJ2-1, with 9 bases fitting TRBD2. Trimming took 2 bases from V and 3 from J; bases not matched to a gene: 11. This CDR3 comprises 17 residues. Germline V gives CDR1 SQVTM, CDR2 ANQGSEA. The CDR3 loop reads CSVEITGASGDYNEQFF. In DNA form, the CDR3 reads TGCAGCGTTGAAATTACTGGGGCTAGCGGGGACTACAATGAGCAGTTCTTC.

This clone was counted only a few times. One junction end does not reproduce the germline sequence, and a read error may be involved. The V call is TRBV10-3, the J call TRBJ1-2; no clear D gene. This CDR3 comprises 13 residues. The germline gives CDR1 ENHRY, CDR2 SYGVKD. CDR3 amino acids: CAINEGEVHGYTF. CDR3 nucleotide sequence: TGTGCCATCAATGAGGGTGAAGTACATGGCTACACCTTC.

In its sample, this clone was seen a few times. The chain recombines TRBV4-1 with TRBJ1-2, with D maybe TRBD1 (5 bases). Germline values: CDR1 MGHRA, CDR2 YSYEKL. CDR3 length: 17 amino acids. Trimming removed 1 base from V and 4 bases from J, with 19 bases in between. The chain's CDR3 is CASSQGETGWRGYGYTF. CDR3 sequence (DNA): TGCGCCAGCAGCCAAGGCGAAACAGGTTGGCGCGGCTATGGCTACACCTTC.

The CDR3 sequence: CASSVDWRPGGETQYF. The CDR3 nucleotides are TGTGCCAGCAGCGTAGATTGGCGTCCGGGAGGCGAGACCCAGTACTTC. This rearrangement joins TRBV9 to TRBJ2-5, with TRBD2 matching over 7 bases. J lost 5 bases, V lost 0 bases, and 10 bases had no gene match. Germline CDR1 is SGDLS and CDR2 is YYNGEE. The CDR3 extends over 16 amino acids.

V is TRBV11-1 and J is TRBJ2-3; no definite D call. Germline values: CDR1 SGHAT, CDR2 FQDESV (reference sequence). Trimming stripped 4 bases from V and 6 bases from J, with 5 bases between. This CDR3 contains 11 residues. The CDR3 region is CASSSRDTQYF. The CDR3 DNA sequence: TGTGCCAGCAGCTCACGGGATACGCAGTATTTT.